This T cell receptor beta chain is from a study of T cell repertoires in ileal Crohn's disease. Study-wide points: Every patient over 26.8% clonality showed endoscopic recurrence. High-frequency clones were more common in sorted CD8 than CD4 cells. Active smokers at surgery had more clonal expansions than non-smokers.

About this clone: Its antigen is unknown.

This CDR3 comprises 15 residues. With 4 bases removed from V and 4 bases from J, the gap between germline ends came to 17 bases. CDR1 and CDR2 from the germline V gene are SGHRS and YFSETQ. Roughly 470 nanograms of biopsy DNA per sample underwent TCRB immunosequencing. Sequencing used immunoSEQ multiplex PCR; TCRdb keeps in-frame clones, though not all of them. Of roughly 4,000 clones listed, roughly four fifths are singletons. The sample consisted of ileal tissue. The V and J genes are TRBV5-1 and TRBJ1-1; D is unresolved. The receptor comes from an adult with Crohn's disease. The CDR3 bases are TGCGCCAGCAGCGCCGGCGGCAGTTTGGCCACTGAAGCTTTCTTT. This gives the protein CASSAGGSLATEAFF. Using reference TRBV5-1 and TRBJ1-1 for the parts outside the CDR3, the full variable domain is KAGVTQTPRYLIKTRGQQVTLSCSPISGHRSVSWYQQTPGQGLQFLFEYFSETQRNKGNFPGRFSGRQFSNSRSEMNVSTLELGDSALYLCASSAGGSLATEAFFGQGTRLTVV.